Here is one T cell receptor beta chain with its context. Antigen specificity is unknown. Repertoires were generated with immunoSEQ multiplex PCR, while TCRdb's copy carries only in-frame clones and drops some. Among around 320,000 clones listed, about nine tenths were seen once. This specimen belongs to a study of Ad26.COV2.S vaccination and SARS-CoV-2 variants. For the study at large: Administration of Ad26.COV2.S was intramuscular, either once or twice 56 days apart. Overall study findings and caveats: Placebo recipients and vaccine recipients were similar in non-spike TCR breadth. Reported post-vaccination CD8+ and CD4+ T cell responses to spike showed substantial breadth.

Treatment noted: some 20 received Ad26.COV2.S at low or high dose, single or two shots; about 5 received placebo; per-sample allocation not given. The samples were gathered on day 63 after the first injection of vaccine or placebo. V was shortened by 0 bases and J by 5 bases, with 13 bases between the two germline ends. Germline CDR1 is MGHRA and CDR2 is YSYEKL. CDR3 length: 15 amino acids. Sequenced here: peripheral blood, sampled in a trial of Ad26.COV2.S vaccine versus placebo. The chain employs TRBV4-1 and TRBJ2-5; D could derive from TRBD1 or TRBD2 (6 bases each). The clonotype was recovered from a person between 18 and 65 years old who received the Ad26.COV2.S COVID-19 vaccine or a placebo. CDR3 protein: CASSQDSGGGETQYF. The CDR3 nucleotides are TGCGCCAGCAGCCAAGATTCCGGGGGCGGGGAGACCCAGTACTTC.